This T cell receptor (beta chain) comes out of a study of shared clonotypes between healthy human individuals (dated by TCRdb to 2018 to 2021). In terms of the full investigation: The cohort included a few men and a couple of women between 18 and 49 years of age. Leukapheresis yielded between about 0.94 and 9 billion PBMCs per donor. To estimate repertoire size and how much clonotypes are shared between individuals, the study performed deep sequencing of blood TCR repertoires from a few healthy adults. Per donor, three plates each were used for CD4 naive and CD4 memory, two for CD8 naive, and one for CD8 memory. To increase sequencing depth and limit assay-specific biases, different laboratories used diverse techniques to prepare libraries and sequence TCR repertoires.

This clone occurred once. This receptor's antigen is unknown. No base-level quality is on record; no much larger clone is a single base apart. The V and J ends are trimmed by 4 bases and 8 bases, leaving 11 bases between them. Taken from the germline V gene, the CDR1 and CDR2 loops are KGHSH and LQKENI. Its CDR3 holds 12 amino acids, cysteine through phenylalanine. The kept DNA is CDR3 alone, 36 bases in frame from the first base. Using the deep immunoSEQ assay, multiplex PCR amplified TCR CDR3 regions from genomic DNA. Genomic DNA extracted from each cell subset was distributed evenly over all wells of several immunoSEQ 96-well plates, and each plate served as one replicate. For sorted subsets, each replicate PCR was loaded with 200 ng genomic DNA, equivalent to 32,000 or so T cell genomes. Purified libraries were measured with a Qubit 3.0 fluorometer, size-checked on a Bioanalyzer 2100, and measured again with the KAPA Library Quantification kit. Every immunoSEQ 96-well plate was sequenced on a separate single-read 150-cycle Illumina NextSeq 550 flow cell. In the authors' own workflow: Because only junctional sequences without quality scores were contained in the immunoSEQ output, filtering matching that applied to full-length reads could not be performed. Sequences were annotated with PyIR, a Python wrapper for IgBLAST v1.9, using IMGT germline references to assign V/J genes and CDR3. Reads were removed for weak V/J assignments (E-value above 1e-6), missing CDR3, stop codons, out-of-frame junctions, or ambiguous translated residues. A V3J clonotype was defined by an identical inferred V gene, J gene, and CDR3 amino acid sequence. To compute the percentage overlap between repertoires, the number of shared unique clonotypes was divided by the size of the smaller repertoire. RTK rarefaction, the Chao1 estimator, and Recon v2.1 estimates of unobserved clonotypes were used to assess repertoire richness. For all TCRbeta clonotypes obtained by the gDNA method from a few donors, generation probabilities were computed with OLGA. Imported from immuneACCESS, the table was reduced by TCRdb to in-frame sequences with V and J called. These copies leave out some clones; in studies compared against another copy, an unresolved V gene accounts for under half, and the cause of the remainder is not known. That table gives V, J and clone size, and the DNA gave D and trimming. This sample comprises some 2.1 million clones, 90% to 95% of them detected only once. The leading ten clones occupy 0.1% to 0.15% of the sample.

Points the paper makes about the study in general: Because the study included only a small number of donors, the genetic and exposure-history diversity represented was limited. Sampling was restricted to blood, and TCR repertoires in tissues likely differ from the TCR repertoires found in blood. Compared with non-shared clonotypes, the clonotypes found in all four sorted-subset donors had higher generation probabilities. Estimated clonotype richness was generally larger for naive than for memory subsets. When a few donors were compared, the shared fraction of clonotypes was around 5% for naive CD4, roughly 3.4% for naive CD8, 2% to 2.5% for memory CD4, and around 0.4% for memory CD8. Incomplete sequencing was indicated by rarefaction of sorted-subset datasets, despite the large sequencing depth. Based on pairwise subsampling, the degree of clonotype sharing among donors was expected to be affected by sequencing depth.

The donors were healthy, HIV-negative adults with no recently reported acute infections or vaccinations. All donors were Caucasian adults living in Nashville, Tennessee, USA. CD4+ T cells were enriched by magnetic negative selection; naive cells were then positively selected on CD45RA, and the negative fraction formed the memory subset. Blood was collected by leukapheresis, and PBMCs were isolated by Ficoll-Histopaque density gradient centrifugation and then cryopreserved in liquid nitrogen vapor phase. Analytical flow cytometry was used to check the purity and quantity of each magnetically sorted T cell population. From each sorted fraction, genomic DNA was isolated and quantified by UV absorbance on a Nanodrop 2000c.

The sequence is built from TRBV18 and TRBJ1-2; TRBD1 might be the D gene, on 5 matching bases. The source of this sequence is a man younger than 35 in good health. The sample consisted of naive CD4+ T cells sorted from blood. According to the study, the label for this sample's cell subset or site signals: CD45RA+ positively selected. The DNA reads TGTGCCAGCTCACGGCTCGAGGGGGGCTACACCTTC. Protein translation: CASSRLEGGYTF. With all but the CDR3 taken from the reference TRBV18 and TRBJ1-2 genes, the full variable domain is: NAGVMQNPRHLVRRRGQEARLRCSPMKGHSHVYWYRQLPEEGLKFMVYLQKENIIDESGMPKERFSAEFPKEGPSILRIQQVVRGDSAAYFCASSRLEGGYTFGSGTRLTVV.